The rows below give T cell receptor beta chains drawn from one sample of a study of shared clonotypes between healthy human individuals. Generated by immunoSEQ multiplex PCR, the TCRdb table keeps only in-frame clones and is missing some. The sample has under 850,000 clones, 90% to 95% seen once; the top ten hold around 24%. Sequenced material: naive CD8+ T cells sorted from blood. The receptors originated from a man aged 30-40 years in good health. CDR3s include the opening cysteine and the closing phenylalanine or tryptophan. The D gene is left open where the match is weak. Size is omitted from some rows. Given values are once, few, many or a class for expanded clones.

D gene	clone size	V gene	J gene	CDR3 DNA	CDR3 protein
.	.	TRBV7-8	TRBJ1-1	TGTGCCAGCAGCTTACCGGGACCACCGAACACTGAAGCTTTCTTT	CASSLPGPPNTEAFF
.	.	TRBV4-1	TRBJ2-7	TGCGCCAGCAGCCAAGGCGCTCGATACGAGCAGTACTTC	CASSQGARYEQYF
.	.	TRBV4-1	TRBJ2-7	TGCGCCAGCAGCCAAGGGGTGGCAGACAATTACGAGCAGTACTTC	CASSQGVADNYEQYF
.	.	TRBV29-1	TRBJ1-1	TGCAGCGTTGTTGAGGGAGCGGAGGCTGAAGCTTTCTTT	CSVVEGAEAEAFF
.	.	TRBV11-3	TRBJ1-1	TGTGCCAGCAGCTTAGACCCAGGTACTGAAGCTTTCTTT	CASSLDPGTEAFF
.	.	TRBV4-1	TRBJ2-1	TGCGCCAGCAGCCTCCGGAGGGGGCGGGCCAACGATGAGCAGTTCTTC	CASSLRRGRANDEQFF
.	once	TRBV15	TRBJ2-3	TGTGCCACCAGCATCACGACAGACTGGGTAACAGATACGCAGTATTTT	CATSITTDWVTDTQYF
.	.	TRBV5-8	TRBJ2-7	TGTGCCAGCAGCTCCGACGGGTTAAACGGGAACCCCTACGAGCAGTACTTC	CASSSDGLNGNPYEQYF
.	.	TRBV27	TRBJ1-1	TGTGCCAGCAGTTTTAGTGACAGGTCAATCATGAACACTGAAGCTTTCTTT	CASSFSDRSIMNTEAFF
TRBD2	.	TRBV29-1	TRBJ2-1	TGCAGCCCGAAGGTGGGAGGGTCCAATGAGCAGTTCTTC	CSPKVGGSNEQFF
TRBD2	.	TRBV9	TRBJ2-1	TGTGCCAGCAGCGTCTCGGGAGGCAATGAGCAGTTCTTC	CASSVSGGNEQFF
.	.	TRBV6-1	TRBJ2-7	TGTGCCAGCAGCCAAGGCCCCGAGGGGCACTACGAGCAGTACTTC	CASSQGPEGHYEQYF
TRBD1	.	TRBV15	TRBJ2-1	TGTGCCACCAGCAGTTCGGACAGGGGCAATGAGCAGTTCTTC	CATSSSDRGNEQFF
TRBD2	.	TRBV5-5	TRBJ2-7	TGTGCCAGCAGCTACCCCCGGGGACTAGCGGGAGGAAATTTCTACGAGCAGTACTTC	CASSYPRGLAGGNFYEQYF
.	.	TRBV27	TRBJ2-7	TGTGCCAGCAGTTTGTGGGCGGGACCCGCGGCGCGAGAGCAGTACTTC	CASSLWAGPAAREQYF
TRBD2	.	TRBV13	TRBJ2-3	TGTGCCAGCAGCCCGATCGCCACGAGCGGGAACACAGATACGCAGTATTTT	CASSPIATSGNTDTQYF
.	.	TRBV7-9	TRBJ2-2	TGTGGGGAGGGGGCGTACACCGGGGAGCTGTTTTTT	CGEGAYTGELFF
.	few	TRBV27	TRBJ2-7	TGTGCCAGCAGTTCGTCGGCAGATGCTTACGAGCAGTACTTC	CASSSSADAYEQYF
.	.	TRBV6-6	TRBJ2-1	TGTGCCAGCAGTTACCTGAGGGGGGATGAGCAGTTCTTC	CASSYLRGDEQFF
TRBD2	.	TRBV27	TRBJ2-7	TGTGCCAGCAGCCCCAGCCTAGCGGGAGTAACATATGAGCAGTACTTC	CASSPSLAGVTYEQYF
.	.	TRBV2	TRBJ2-7	TGTGCCAGCAGCCCCATGTGGACTACGTCCTACGAGCAGTACTTC	CASSPMWTTSYEQYF
TRBD1	.	TRBV9	TRBJ2-7	TGTGCCAGCAGCCCAAGGGACAGGGGTTGGGAGCAGTACTTC	CASSPRDRGWEQYF
.	.	TRBV18	TRBJ2-7	TGTGCCAGCTCACCAGCTAGCTCCTACGAGCAGTACTTC	CASSPASSYEQYF
.	.	TRBV27	TRBJ2-2	TGTGCCAGCAGTTGGGTGGCCAACACGAACACCGGGGAGCTGTTTTTT	CASSWVANTNTGELFF
TRBD2	.	TRBV27	TRBJ2-4	TGTGCCAGCAGTTACACCGGGACTAGCGGAGGGGGAGCCAAAAACATTCAGTACTTC	CASSYTGTSGGGAKNIQYF
TRBD2	.	TRBV4-3	TRBJ2-3	TGCGCCAGCAGCCAGTCTAGCGGAATTCGCACAGATACGCAGTATTTT	CASSQSSGIRTDTQYF
TRBD2	.	TRBV6-5	TRBJ2-1	TGTGCCGCTATGACTAGCGGGATTTTTAACAATGAGCAGTTCTTC	CAAMTSGIFNNEQFF
.	.	TRBV21-1	TRBJ1-4	TGTGCCAGCAGCCACGCCGACCTGACAGGAGAAAAACTGTTTTTT	CASSHADLTGEKLFF
.	once	TRBV5-5	TRBJ2-1	TGTGCCAGCAGCTTGCAGAGGGGGCGCGGTTTCTCCGGCCTGGAGGGGCAGTTCTTC	CASSLQRGRGFSGLEGQFF
.	.	TRBV28	TRBJ2-1	TGTGCCAGCGAGGACTCCAGCTCCTACAATGAGCAGTTCTTC	CASEDSSSYNEQFF
.	once	TRBV28	TRBJ2-2	TGTGCCAGCAGTTTAAGGCAGGCGGAAACCGGGGAGCTGTTTTTT	CASSLRQAETGELFF